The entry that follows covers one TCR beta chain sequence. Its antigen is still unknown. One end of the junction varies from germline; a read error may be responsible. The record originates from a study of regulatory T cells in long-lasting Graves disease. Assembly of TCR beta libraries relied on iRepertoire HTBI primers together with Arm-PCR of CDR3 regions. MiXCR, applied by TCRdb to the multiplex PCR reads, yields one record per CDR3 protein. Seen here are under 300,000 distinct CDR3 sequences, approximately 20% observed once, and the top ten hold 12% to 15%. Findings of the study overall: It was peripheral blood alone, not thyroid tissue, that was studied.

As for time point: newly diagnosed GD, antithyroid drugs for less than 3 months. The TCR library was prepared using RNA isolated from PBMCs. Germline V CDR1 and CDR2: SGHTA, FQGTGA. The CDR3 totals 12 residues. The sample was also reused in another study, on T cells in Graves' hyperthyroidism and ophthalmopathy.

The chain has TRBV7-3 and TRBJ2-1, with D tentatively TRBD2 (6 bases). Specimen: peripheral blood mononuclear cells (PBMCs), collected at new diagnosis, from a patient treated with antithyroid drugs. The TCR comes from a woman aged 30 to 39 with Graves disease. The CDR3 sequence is CAGSLNSGEQFF. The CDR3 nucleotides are TGTGCCGGCAGCTTAAACAGCGGGGAGCAGTTCTTC. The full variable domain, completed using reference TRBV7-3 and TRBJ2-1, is GAGVSQTPSNKVTEKGKYVELRCDPISGHTALYWYRQSLGQGPEFLIYFQGTGAADDSGLPNDRFFAVRPEGSVSTLKIQRTERGDSAVYLCAGSLNSGEQFFGPGTRLTVL.